Presented here are 8 T cell receptor beta chains from one specimen sequenced in a study of OX40 agonist ivuxolimab in advanced cancers. Library method: the immunoSEQ multiplex PCR assay. TCRdb took this table from immuneACCESS and kept in-frame rearrangements with V and J called. Such tables lack part of the clones; where checked against another copy, unresolved V genes explain under half of the gap, and the rest is unexplained. In this sample the table shows about 14,000 clones, 80% of which occur a single time. Together, the top ten hold roughly a fifth of the sample. The sequenced sample was CD4+ or CD8+ T cells sorted from blood, obtained in a trial of the OX40 agonist ivuxolimab. These TCRs come from an adult with an advanced solid tumor such as melanoma, head and neck, liver or kidney cancer.

V usage is TRBV28 and J usage is TRBJ2-2; TRBD2 matches 8 bases. Germline V gives CDR1 MDHEN, CDR2 SYDVKM. With 6 bases clipped from V and 3 bases from J, the junction kept 18 bases outside the gene matches. This CDR3 comprises 19 residues. In DNA form, the CDR3 reads TGTGCCAGCAGCCTTGCTGGACTAGCTTATCATGGGGACACCGGGGAGCTGTTTTTT. Its translation: CASSLAGLAYHGDTGELFF.

The CDR3 region is CASSFHWGDVETQYF. The CDR3 DNA sequence: TGTGCCAGCAGTTTCCATTGGGGGGACGTGGAGACCCAGTACTTC. This chain connects TRBV6-5 to TRBJ2-5; D possibly corresponds to TRBD2 (6 bases). The CDR3 has 15 amino acids. The V and J ends lost 4 bases and 5 bases respectively, with 17 bases between them. Germline assignment: CDR1 MNHEY and CDR2 SVGAGI.

This clone was seen a few times. This chain joins TRBV7-8 and TRBJ2-5; D not certain. CDR1 and CDR2 from the germline V gene are SGHVS and FQNEAQ. V was shortened by 1 base and J by 5 bases, with 8 bases between the two germline ends. The CDR3 covers 13 residues. The chain's CDR3 is CASSLEHGETQYF. The DNA for the CDR3 is TGTGCCAGCAGCTTAGAACATGGGGAGACCCAGTACTTC.

The chain has TRBV9 and TRBJ2-7, with 9 bases lining up with TRBD2. The CDR3 spans 13 residues. V shed 4 bases, J shed 4 bases, and the junction held 3 bases outside the gene matches. Germline lookup yields CDR1 SGDLS and CDR2 YYNGEE. CDR3 in amino acids: CASSPAGGYEQYF. DNA of the CDR3: TGTGCCAGCAGCCCGGCGGGGGGGTACGAGCAGTACTTC.

V usage is TRBV27 and J usage is TRBJ2-7; TRBD1 agrees at 10 bases. The CDR3 is made up of 15 amino acids. V trimming: 2 bases; J trimming: 5 bases; junction bases outside the gene matches: 6. Per the germline V gene, CDR1 is MNHEY and CDR2 is SMNVEV (reference sequence). CDR3 protein: CASSLVGTGVNEQYF. The CDR3 region has the DNA TGTGCCAGCAGTTTAGTCGGGACAGGGGTAAACGAGCAGTACTTC.

The chain links TRBV5-4 to TRBJ2-1, with TRBD2 identical over 7 bases. The ends lost 4 bases at V and 1 base at J; junction bases unmatched: 5. The CDR3 spans 15 residues. The V gene's germline CDR1 is SGHNT and CDR2 YYREEE (reference sequence). The CDR3 loop is CASSPSGKSYNEQFF. CDR3 nucleotide sequence: TGTGCCAGCAGCCCGAGCGGGAAGTCCTACAATGAGCAGTTCTTC.

The chain recombines TRBV11-2 with TRBJ1-5; D not certain. The germline V gene has CDR1 SGHAT and CDR2 FQNNGV. Deletions cut 5 bases from V and 2 bases from J, with 13 bases between. This CDR3 has 15 residues. CDR3 region: CASSLRRTRNQPQHF. CDR3 in DNA: TGTGCCAGCAGCCTACGACGGACCCGCAATCAGCCCCAGCATTTT.

V usage is TRBV28 and J usage is TRBJ2-5; D tentatively fits TRBD1 or TRBD2 (6 bases each). Germline CDR1 MDHEN, CDR2 SYDVKM. Trimming left V 6 bases short and J 4 bases short, with 33 bases between. The CDR3 totals 20 residues. DNA for the CDR3: TGTGCCAGCAGCGGACAGATTTCTGCCTGGAGGGGTAATAATCCAGAGACCCAGTACTTC. It is translated as CASSGQISAWRGNNPETQYF.